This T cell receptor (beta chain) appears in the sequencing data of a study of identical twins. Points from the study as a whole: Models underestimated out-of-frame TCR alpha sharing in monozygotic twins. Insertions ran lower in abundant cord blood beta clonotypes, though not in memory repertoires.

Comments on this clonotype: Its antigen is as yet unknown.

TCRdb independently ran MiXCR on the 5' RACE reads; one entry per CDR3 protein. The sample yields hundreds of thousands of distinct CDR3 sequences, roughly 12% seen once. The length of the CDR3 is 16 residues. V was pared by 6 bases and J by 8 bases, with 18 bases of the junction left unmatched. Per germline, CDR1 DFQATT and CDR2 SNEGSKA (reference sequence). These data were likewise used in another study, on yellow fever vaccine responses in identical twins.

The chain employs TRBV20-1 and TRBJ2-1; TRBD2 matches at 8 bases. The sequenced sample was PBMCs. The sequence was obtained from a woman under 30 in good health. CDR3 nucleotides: TGCAGTGCCCGGCGCGGGGGGACACTCTACGCGGATGAGCAGTTCTTC. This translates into CSARRGGTLYADEQFF.